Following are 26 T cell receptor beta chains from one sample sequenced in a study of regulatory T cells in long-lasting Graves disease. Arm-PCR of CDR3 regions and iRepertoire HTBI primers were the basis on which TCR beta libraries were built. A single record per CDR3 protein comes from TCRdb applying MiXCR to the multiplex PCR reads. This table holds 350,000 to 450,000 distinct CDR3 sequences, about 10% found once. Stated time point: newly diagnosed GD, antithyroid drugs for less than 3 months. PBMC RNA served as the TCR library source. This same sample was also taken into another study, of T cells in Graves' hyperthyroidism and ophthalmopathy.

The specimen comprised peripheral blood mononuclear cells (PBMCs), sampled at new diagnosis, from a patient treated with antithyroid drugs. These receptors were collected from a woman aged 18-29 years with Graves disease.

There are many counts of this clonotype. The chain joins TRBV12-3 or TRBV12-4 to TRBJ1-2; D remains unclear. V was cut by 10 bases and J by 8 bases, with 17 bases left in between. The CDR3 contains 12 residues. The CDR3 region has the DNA TGTGCCACCTCGGTCAAGAGAGGCGGCTACACCTTC. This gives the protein CATSVKRGGYTF.

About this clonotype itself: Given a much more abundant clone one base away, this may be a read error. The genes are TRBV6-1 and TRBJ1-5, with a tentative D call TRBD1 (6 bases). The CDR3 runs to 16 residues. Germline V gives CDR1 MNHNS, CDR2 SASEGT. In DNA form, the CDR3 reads TGTGCCAGCACCGACAGGAGATACTATAGCAATCAGCCCCGGCATTTT. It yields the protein CASTDRRYYSNQPRHF.

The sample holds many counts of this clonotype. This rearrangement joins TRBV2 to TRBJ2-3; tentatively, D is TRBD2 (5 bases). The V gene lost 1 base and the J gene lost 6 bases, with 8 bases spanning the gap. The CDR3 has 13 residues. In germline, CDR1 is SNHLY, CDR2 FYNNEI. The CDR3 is CASSEGGGDTQYF. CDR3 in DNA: TGTGCCAGCAGTGAAGGCGGCGGGGATACGCAGTATTTT.

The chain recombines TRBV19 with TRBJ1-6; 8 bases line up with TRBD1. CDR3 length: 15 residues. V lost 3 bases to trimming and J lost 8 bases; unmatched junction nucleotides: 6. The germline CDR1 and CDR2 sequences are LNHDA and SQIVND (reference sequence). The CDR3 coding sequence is TGTGCCAGTAGTATCCGGGACAGGTGGGATTCACCCCTCCACTTT. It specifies CASSIRDRWDSPLHF.

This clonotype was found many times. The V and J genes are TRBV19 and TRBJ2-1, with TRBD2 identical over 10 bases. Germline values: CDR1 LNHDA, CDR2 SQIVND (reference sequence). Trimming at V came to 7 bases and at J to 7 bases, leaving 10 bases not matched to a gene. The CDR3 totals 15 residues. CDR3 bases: TGTGCCAGTACCCCCCCGGGACTAGCGATAAATGAGCAGTTCTTC. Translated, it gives CASTPPGLAINEQFF.

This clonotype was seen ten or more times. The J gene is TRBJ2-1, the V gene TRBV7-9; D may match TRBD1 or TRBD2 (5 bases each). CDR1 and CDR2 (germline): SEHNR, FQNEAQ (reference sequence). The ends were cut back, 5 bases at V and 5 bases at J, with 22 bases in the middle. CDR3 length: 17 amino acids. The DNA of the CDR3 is TGTGCCAGCAGCCCTGGGACCGCCCACAGCGTCCACAATGAGCAGTTCTTC. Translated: CASSPGTAHSVHNEQFF.

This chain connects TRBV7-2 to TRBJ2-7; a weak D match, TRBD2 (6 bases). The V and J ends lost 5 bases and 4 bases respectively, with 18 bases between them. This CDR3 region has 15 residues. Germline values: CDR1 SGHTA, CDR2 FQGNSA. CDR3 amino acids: CASSARRVGFYEQYF. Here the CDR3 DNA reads TGTGCCAGCAGCGCTCGGAGGGTAGGCTTTTACGAGCAGTACTTC.

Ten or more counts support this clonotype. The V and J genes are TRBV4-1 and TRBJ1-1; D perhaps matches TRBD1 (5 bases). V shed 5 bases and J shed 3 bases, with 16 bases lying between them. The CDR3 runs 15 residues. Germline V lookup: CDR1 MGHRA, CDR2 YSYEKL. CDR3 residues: CASSAQGIEDTEAFF. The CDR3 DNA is TGCGCCAGCAGCGCGCAGGGCATAGAGGACACTGAAGCTTTCTTT.

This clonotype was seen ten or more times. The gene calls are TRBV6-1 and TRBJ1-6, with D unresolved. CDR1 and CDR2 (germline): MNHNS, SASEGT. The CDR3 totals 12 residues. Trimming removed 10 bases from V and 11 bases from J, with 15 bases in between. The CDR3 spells CATSAGRTPLHF. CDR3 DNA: TGTGCCACCTCCGCGGGGAGGACACCCCTCCACTTT.

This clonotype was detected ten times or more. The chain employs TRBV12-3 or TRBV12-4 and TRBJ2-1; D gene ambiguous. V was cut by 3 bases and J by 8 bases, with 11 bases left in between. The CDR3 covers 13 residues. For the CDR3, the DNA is TGTGCCAGCAGTTTTGGCGGCGTCTATGAGCAGTTCTTC. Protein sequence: CASSFGGVYEQFF.

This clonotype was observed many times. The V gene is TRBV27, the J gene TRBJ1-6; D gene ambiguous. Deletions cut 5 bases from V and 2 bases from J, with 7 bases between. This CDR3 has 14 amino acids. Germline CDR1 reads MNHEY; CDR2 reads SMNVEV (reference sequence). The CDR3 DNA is TGTGCCAGCAGTCTACATACCTATAATTCACCCCTCCACTTT. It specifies CASSLHTYNSPLHF.

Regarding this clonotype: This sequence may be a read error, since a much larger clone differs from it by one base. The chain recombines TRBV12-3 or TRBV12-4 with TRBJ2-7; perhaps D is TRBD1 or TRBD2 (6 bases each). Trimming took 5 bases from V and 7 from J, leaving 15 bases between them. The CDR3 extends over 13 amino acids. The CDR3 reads CASSPTQGGEQYF. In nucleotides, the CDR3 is TGTGCCAGCAGTCCAACACAGGGAGGAGAGCAGTACTTC.

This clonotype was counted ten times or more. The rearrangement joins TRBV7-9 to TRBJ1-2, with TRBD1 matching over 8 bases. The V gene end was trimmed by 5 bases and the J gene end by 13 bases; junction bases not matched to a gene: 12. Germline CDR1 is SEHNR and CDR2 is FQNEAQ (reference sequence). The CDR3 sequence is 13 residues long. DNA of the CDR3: TGTGCCAGCAGCCTCCTTGAGGGACAGGATCTCACCTTC. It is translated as CASSLLEGQDLTF.

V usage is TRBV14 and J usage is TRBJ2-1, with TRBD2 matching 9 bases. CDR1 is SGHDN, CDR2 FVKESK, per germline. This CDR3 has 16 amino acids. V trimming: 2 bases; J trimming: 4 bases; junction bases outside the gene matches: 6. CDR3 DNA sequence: TGTGCCAGCAGCCAAAGTCGCGGGAGGGTTTACAATGAGCAGTTCTTC. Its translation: CASSQSRGRVYNEQFF.

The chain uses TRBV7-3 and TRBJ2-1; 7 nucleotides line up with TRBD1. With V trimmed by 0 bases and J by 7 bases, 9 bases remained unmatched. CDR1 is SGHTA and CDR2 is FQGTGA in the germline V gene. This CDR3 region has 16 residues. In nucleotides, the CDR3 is TGTGCCAGCAGCTTAACAGCCGCCGGGACAGAAAATGAGCAGTTCTTC. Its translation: CASSLTAAGTENEQFF.

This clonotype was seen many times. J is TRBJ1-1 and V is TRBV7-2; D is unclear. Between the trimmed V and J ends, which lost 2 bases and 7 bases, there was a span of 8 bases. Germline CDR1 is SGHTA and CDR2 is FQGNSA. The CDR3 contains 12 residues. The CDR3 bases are TGTGCCAGCAGCTTATTGAAGATTGAAGCTTTCTTT. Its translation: CASSLLKIEAFF. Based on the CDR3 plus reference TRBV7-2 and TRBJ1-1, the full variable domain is GAGVSQSPSNKVTEKGKDVELRCDPISGHTALYWYRQSLGQGLEFLIYFQGNSAPDKSGLPSDRFSAERTGGSVSTLTIQRTQQEDSAVYLCASSLLKIEAFFGQGTRLTVV.

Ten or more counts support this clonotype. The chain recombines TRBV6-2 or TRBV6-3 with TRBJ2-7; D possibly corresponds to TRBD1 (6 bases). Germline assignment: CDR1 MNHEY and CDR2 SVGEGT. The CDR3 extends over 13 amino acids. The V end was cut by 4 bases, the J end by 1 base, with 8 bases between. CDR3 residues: CASSSGQSYEQYF. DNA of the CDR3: TGTGCCAGCAGTTCCGGACAGTCCTACGAGCAGTACTTC.

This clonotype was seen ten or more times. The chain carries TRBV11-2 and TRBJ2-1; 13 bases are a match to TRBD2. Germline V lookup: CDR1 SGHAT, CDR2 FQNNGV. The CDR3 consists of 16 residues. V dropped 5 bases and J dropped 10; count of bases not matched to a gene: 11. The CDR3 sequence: CASSIPVGLAGAEQFF. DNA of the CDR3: TGTGCCAGCAGCATTCCCGTCGGACTAGCGGGAGCAGAGCAGTTCTTC. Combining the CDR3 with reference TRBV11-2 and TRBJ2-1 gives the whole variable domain EAGVAQSPRYKIIEKRQSVAFWCNPISGHATLYWYQQILGQGPKLLIQFQNNGVVDDSQLPKDRFSAERLKGVDSTLKIQPAKLEDSAVYLCASSIPVGLAGAEQFFGPGTRLTVL.

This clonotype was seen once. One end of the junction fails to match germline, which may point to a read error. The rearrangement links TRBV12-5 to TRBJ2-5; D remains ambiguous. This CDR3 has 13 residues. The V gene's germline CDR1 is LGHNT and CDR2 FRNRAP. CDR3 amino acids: CASGLHELETQYF. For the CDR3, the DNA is TGTGCTAGCGGTTTGCACGAGTTAGAGACCCAGTACTTC.

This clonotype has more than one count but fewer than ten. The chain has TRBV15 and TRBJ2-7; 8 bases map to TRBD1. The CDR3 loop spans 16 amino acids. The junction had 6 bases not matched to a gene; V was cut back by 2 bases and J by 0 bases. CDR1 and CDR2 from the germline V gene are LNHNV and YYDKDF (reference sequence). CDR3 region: CATSRLWTGTSYEQYV. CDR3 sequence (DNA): TGTGCCACCAGCAGACTATGGACAGGGACCTCCTACGAGCAGTACGTC.

The CDR3 DNA reads TGCAGCGTTGAAAGGGTCCCCGGGGGTACCGGATATGGCTACACCTTC. Amino acids: CSVERVPGGTGYGYTF. The chain uses TRBV29-1 and TRBJ1-2; D is possibly TRBD1 (5 bases). The germline V gene encodes CDR1 SQVTM and CDR2 ANQGSEA. Trimming took off 2 bases at V and 5 bases at J, with 21 bases between the two ends. This CDR3 has 16 amino acids.

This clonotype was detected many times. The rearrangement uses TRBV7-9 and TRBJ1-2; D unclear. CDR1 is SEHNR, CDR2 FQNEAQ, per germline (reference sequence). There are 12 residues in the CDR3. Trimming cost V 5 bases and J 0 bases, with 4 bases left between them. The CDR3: CASSQSNYGYTF. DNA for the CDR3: TGTGCCAGCAGCCAGTCTAACTATGGCTACACCTTC.

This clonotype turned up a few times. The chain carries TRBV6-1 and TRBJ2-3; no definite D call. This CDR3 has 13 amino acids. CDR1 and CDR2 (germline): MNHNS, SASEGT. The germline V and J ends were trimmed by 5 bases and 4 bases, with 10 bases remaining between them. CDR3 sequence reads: CASSLMKADTQYF. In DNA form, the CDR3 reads TGTGCCAGCAGTCTCATGAAGGCAGATACGCAGTATTTT.

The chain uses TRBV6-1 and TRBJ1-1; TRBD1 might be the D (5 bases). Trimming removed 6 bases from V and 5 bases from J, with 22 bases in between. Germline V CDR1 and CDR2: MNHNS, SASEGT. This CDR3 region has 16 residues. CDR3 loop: CASRRKGTPMRTEAFF. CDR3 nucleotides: TGTGCCAGCAGGCGAAAGGGGACTCCGATGAGGACTGAAGCTTTCTTT.

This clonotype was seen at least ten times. This chain's CDR3 is CASSSYGQGDDEQFF. In nucleotides, the CDR3 is TGTGCCAGCAGTTCCTATGGACAGGGCGACGATGAGCAGTTCTTC. This chain connects TRBV28 to TRBJ2-1, with 8 bases lining up with TRBD1. This CDR3 comprises 15 residues. V shed 4 bases, J shed 8 bases, and the junction held 10 bases outside the gene matches. Per the germline V gene, CDR1 is MDHEN and CDR2 is SYDVKM.

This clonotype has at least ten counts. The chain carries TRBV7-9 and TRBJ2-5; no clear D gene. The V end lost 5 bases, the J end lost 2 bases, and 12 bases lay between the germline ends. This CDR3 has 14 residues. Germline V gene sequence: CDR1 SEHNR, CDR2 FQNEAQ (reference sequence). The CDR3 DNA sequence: TGTGCCAGCAGCCCCCAACCAGGTCAAGAGACCCAGTACTTC. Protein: CASSPQPGQETQYF.